Listed below are T cell receptor beta chains from one sample, sequenced in a study of T cells in Graves' hyperthyroidism and ophthalmopathy. TCRdb independently ran MiXCR on the multiplex PCR reads; one entry per CDR3 protein. Of roughly 380,000 distinct CDR3 sequences in the sample, approximately 15% were seen once. The sample taken for sequencing was blood. These receptors were obtained from a woman between 18 and 30 years old with Graves' hyperthyroidism. CDR3s leave out the opening cysteine and the closing phenylalanine or tryptophan. D genes are given only for firm matches.

CDR3	D	J	V	length
ASSLRGLGYNSPLH	TRBD1	TRBJ1-6	TRBV3-1	14
ASSPPGGLAGDETQY	TRBD2	TRBJ2-5	TRBV19	15
ASAPGTPPYEQY	.	TRBJ2-7	TRBV5-1	12
ASSSGEGELF	.	TRBJ2-2	TRBV11-3	10
ASSVLEVLTGDSGEAF	TRBD1	TRBJ1-1	TRBV9	16
ASTTGAYDTQY	.	TRBJ2-3	TRBV9	11
SVGGHLETQY	.	TRBJ2-5	TRBV29-1	10
ASSTDRGVGETQY	TRBD1	TRBJ2-5	TRBV5-4	13
ASSLAQSLYGYT	.	TRBJ1-2	TRBV3-1	12
ASSLEQGGYGCT	.	TRBJ1-2	TRBV5-1	12
ASSSLRDTTYEQY	.	TRBJ2-7	TRBV11-2	13
ASSYIRRDRTYGYT	TRBD1	TRBJ1-2	TRBV28	14
ASSGPPTPYEQY	.	TRBJ2-7	TRBV28	12
ASSYQVRKNIQY	.	TRBJ2-4	TRBV27	12
SARVTGISNQPQH	.	TRBJ1-5	TRBV20-1	13
ASRIRDRVLDEQF	TRBD1	TRBJ2-1	TRBV11-2	13
AWSVESGAGYT	.	TRBJ1-2	TRBV30	11
ASRRGSTANEQY	.	TRBJ2-7	TRBV5-1	12
ASSRRDRETGELF	.	TRBJ2-2	TRBV19	13
SVEDGQGATEAF	TRBD1	TRBJ1-1	TRBV29-1	12
ASRRASSTDTQY	.	TRBJ2-3	TRBV10-2	12
ASSQDTAAGGPQF	TRBD2	TRBJ2-1	TRBV4-3	13
ASSDGGGNQPQH	.	TRBJ1-5	TRBV2	12
ASSRVQGLVYTDTQY	TRBD2	TRBJ2-3	TRBV7-2	15
SARDRAYTEAF	TRBD1	TRBJ1-1	TRBV20-1	11
ASSLSRRNNEKLF	.	TRBJ1-4	TRBV12-3/TRBV12-4	13
ASSFDAYYGYT	.	TRBJ1-2	TRBV11-2	11
ASVQTGGTGELF	TRBD2	TRBJ2-2	TRBV7-9	12
ASSLSPGNGANVLT	.	TRBJ2-6	TRBV27	14
ASSSNSGQAKNIQY	TRBD2	TRBJ2-4	TRBV2	14
AISESGQGYGYT	TRBD1	TRBJ1-2	TRBV10-3	12
ATPGSEAF	.	TRBJ1-1	TRBV24-1	8
ASSETARETEAF	.	TRBJ1-1	TRBV25-1	12
ASNDRGILNEQF	TRBD1	TRBJ2-1	TRBV5-4	12
ASSRPGQGPDTQY	TRBD1	TRBJ2-3	TRBV28	13
ASSQGKLAGKETQY	TRBD2	TRBJ2-5	TRBV3-1	14
SAREGTDETYEQY	TRBD1	TRBJ2-7	TRBV20-1	13
ASWRLAGADEQF	TRBD2	TRBJ2-1	TRBV27	12
ASSSPGFQETQY	.	TRBJ2-5	TRBV9	12
AWEQGSTEAF	.	TRBJ1-1	TRBV30	10
ASRPGTGHNYGYT	.	TRBJ1-2	TRBV19	13
ASNTLNTEAF	.	TRBJ1-1	TRBV28	10
SALPGPYEQY	.	TRBJ2-7	TRBV20-1	10
ASSLRGGQGSGQY	TRBD1	TRBJ2-7	TRBV5-6	13
ASRPAVGTGSYEQY	.	TRBJ2-7	TRBV6-1	14
ASSQPPGTRNHNEQF	TRBD2	TRBJ2-1	TRBV3-1	15
AWRTPGSNYGYT	.	TRBJ1-2	TRBV30	12
ASSVDREFDEQF	TRBD1	TRBJ2-1	TRBV7-8	12
ASSLVVSVEAF	.	TRBJ1-1	TRBV5-4	11
ASRPPGGRDTGELF	TRBD2	TRBJ2-2	TRBV9	14
AWSDSEQGNRNSPLH	TRBD1	TRBJ1-6	TRBV30	15
ASSLQGTPPYEQY	.	TRBJ2-7	TRBV28	13
ASSGETGQNQPQH	TRBD1	TRBJ1-5	TRBV28	13
ASSPPASYEQY	.	TRBJ2-7	TRBV7-6	11
SVIAGGSYNEQF	TRBD2	TRBJ2-1	TRBV29-1	12
ASPPAGNYGYT	.	TRBJ1-2	TRBV12-3/TRBV12-4	11
ASSLDLSREGNYEQY	TRBD2	TRBJ2-7	TRBV11-2	15
SGSGSTTTEAF	.	TRBJ1-1	TRBV29-1	11
ASSQENRPGGPPLH	TRBD1	TRBJ1-6	TRBV4-1	14